This is a list of T cell receptor beta chains from one sample in a study of cytomegalovirus exposure and HLA in healthy donors. The protocol was immunoSEQ multiplex PCR, while the TCRdb copy is restricted to in-frame clones and leaves out a portion. This table holds 140,000 or so clones, 74% found once. The specimen was PBMCs. Source of these receptors: a man aged 18 to 30 in good health and CMV-seropositive. Both conserved end residues are part of each CDR3. D genes are given only for firm matches. Clone size appears in some rows only: once, few, many, or a class for an expanded clone.

DNA: TGTGCCACGGACAGGGATTTCTCTGGAAACACCATATATTTT
CDR3: CATDRDFSGNTIYF
size: -
D: TRBD1
J: TRBJ1-3
V: TRBV6-1

DNA: TGTGCCAGCAGTTTACCAGGGATCGATTCACCCCTCCACTTT
CDR3: CASSLPGIDSPLHF
size: -
D: -
J: TRBJ1-6
V: TRBV27

DNA: TGTGCCAGCAAAGGGGGAAAGAACACTGAAGCTTTCTTT
CDR3: CASKGGKNTEAFF
size: few
D: -
J: TRBJ1-1
V: TRBV2

DNA: TGCGCCAGCAGCTTGTTAATAGGGGCGAGTACCGGGGAGCTGTTTTTT
CDR3: CASSLLIGASTGELFF
size: few
D: -
J: TRBJ2-2
V: TRBV5-1

DNA: TGCGCCAGCAGCCAAGGGCAACGGGATATTAATGAGCAGTTCTTC
CDR3: CASSQGQRDINEQFF
size: -
D: -
J: TRBJ2-1
V: TRBV4-3

DNA: TGTGCCAGCAGAGAGTATAATTCACCCCTCCACTTT
CDR3: CASREYNSPLHF
size: -
D: -
J: TRBJ1-6
V: TRBV2

DNA: TGTGCCAGCAGCTCGACAGGGGGCGCGGGCGAGCAGTACTTC
CDR3: CASSSTGGAGEQYF
size: -
D: TRBD1
J: TRBJ2-7
V: TRBV2

DNA: TGTGCCAGCAGTTTAATCGGCGGGAGAGACTACGAGCAGTACTTC
CDR3: CASSLIGGRDYEQYF
size: -
D: TRBD2
J: TRBJ2-7
V: TRBV27

DNA: TGTGCCCTAAAGGACAGGGGGAATTCACCCCTCCACTTT
CDR3: CALKDRGNSPLHF
size: -
D: TRBD1
J: TRBJ1-6
V: TRBV6-1

DNA: TGTGCCAGCAGCTTAGCAGAAGTTCAGTACTTC
CDR3: CASSLAEVQYF
size: once
D: -
J: TRBJ2-7
V: TRBV11-2

DNA: TGCGCCAGCAGCCAAGTTGGGCGTTCTGGGGCCAACGTCCTGACTTTC
CDR3: CASSQVGRSGANVLTF
size: -
D: -
J: TRBJ2-6
V: TRBV4-3

DNA: TGTGCCAGCAGGGGGGGTAGCTCTGGAAACACCATATATTTT
CDR3: CASRGGSSGNTIYF
size: -
D: -
J: TRBJ1-3
V: TRBV7-6

DNA: TGTGCCAGCAGCCAAGTGACAGGCCACTACGAGCAGTACTTC
CDR3: CASSQVTGHYEQYF
size: -
D: -
J: TRBJ2-7
V: TRBV4-2

DNA: TGTGCCAGCAGTTTATCCACAGGGGGTAACTCCTACAATGAGCAGTTCTTC
CDR3: CASSLSTGGNSYNEQFF
size: -
D: TRBD1
J: TRBJ2-1
V: TRBV28

DNA: TGTGCCAGCAGCTCCAGGGGAAGATTTAATGAAAAACTGTTTTTT
CDR3: CASSSRGRFNEKLFF
size: -
D: -
J: TRBJ1-4
V: TRBV7-9

DNA: TGCGCCAGCAGCCAAGAATCCTCGGGGGTCGGCACAGATACGCAGTATTTT
CDR3: CASSQESSGVGTDTQYF
size: -
D: -
J: TRBJ2-3
V: TRBV4-1

DNA: TGTGCCAGCTCACCCCGACAGGGCGCGAACACTGAAGCTTTCTTT
CDR3: CASSPRQGANTEAFF
size: few
D: TRBD1
J: TRBJ1-1
V: TRBV18

DNA: TGTGCCAGCAGCCACTCACTAGGTAACGGCGAGCAGTACTTC
CDR3: CASSHSLGNGEQYF
size: -
D: -
J: TRBJ2-7
V: TRBV11-2

DNA: TGTGCCAGCAGCGCCACTAGCGGGGGGCGACGACAAGAGACCCAGTACTTC
CDR3: CASSATSGGRRQETQYF
size: few
D: TRBD2
J: TRBJ2-5
V: TRBV9

DNA: TGTGCCAGCAGCTCCTACAAGGGAGCTAACTATGGCTACACCTTC
CDR3: CASSSYKGANYGYTF
size: once
D: -
J: TRBJ1-2
V: TRBV7-2

DNA: TGTGCCAGCAGCCATGGGGGGGGCTCCCGCTCTGGGGCCAACGTCCTGACTTTC
CDR3: CASSHGGGSRSGANVLTF
size: few
D: -
J: TRBJ2-6
V: TRBV5-4

DNA: TGTGCCAGCAGCACATACTACGAGCAGTACTTC
CDR3: CASSTYYEQYF
size: -
D: -
J: TRBJ2-7
V: TRBV7-9

DNA: TGTGCCAGCACCCGCCGCCGCAGGGGATACACCATATATTTT
CDR3: CASTRRRRGYTIYF
size: -
D: -
J: TRBJ1-3
V: TRBV28

DNA: TGTGCCAGCGCCGGGACAGGGCCCGAGCAGTACTTC
CDR3: CASAGTGPEQYF
size: -
D: TRBD1
J: TRBJ2-7
V: TRBV6-5

DNA: TGTGCCAGCAGTTACTCGGCGGCCCTTAGGCATGGCTACACCTTC
CDR3: CASSYSAALRHGYTF
size: -
D: -
J: TRBJ1-2
V: TRBV6-5

DNA: TGTGCCAGCAGTGAGCTGAGTCACTCTAGCACAGATACGCAGTATTTT
CDR3: CASSELSHSSTDTQYF
size: once
D: -
J: TRBJ2-3
V: TRBV2

DNA: TGCAGCGTTTTACAGGGCTCCAGCTACGAGCAGTACTTC
CDR3: CSVLQGSSYEQYF
size: -
D: -
J: TRBJ2-7
V: TRBV29-1

DNA: TGTGCCAGCAGCTTAGGGGCCACAGGGTACTACGAGCAGTACTTC
CDR3: CASSLGATGYYEQYF
size: -
D: -
J: TRBJ2-7
V: TRBV7-2

DNA: TGTGCCAGCAGTTACTCTAGGCAGGGGCAGGGTGGCTACACCTTC
CDR3: CASSYSRQGQGGYTF
size: once
D: -
J: TRBJ1-2
V: TRBV6-5

DNA: TGTGCTAGCAGCTCGGGACTAGCGGGAGGGAATGAGCAGTTCTTC
CDR3: CASSSGLAGGNEQFF
size: -
D: TRBD2
J: TRBJ2-1
V: TRBV7-7

DNA: TGTGCCAGCAGCTGGGCGGGGGCTGGTACAGATACGCAGTATTTT
CDR3: CASSWAGAGTDTQYF
size: -
D: -
J: TRBJ2-3
V: TRBV2

DNA: TGTGCCATCGCAGCTAAGCAGGGGGCCCTGAACACTGAAGCTTTCTTT
CDR3: CAIAAKQGALNTEAFF
size: once
D: TRBD1
J: TRBJ1-1
V: TRBV10-3

DNA: TGTGCCAGCGGGGGGTCAGGGGGCATTGGAAACACCATATATTTT
CDR3: CASGGSGGIGNTIYF
size: few
D: TRBD1
J: TRBJ1-3
V: TRBV2

DNA: TGTGCCAGCAGTTCAGCGACGGTGGCGGTGATAATGAACACTGAAGCTTTCTTT
CDR3: CASSSATVAVIMNTEAFF
size: -
D: -
J: TRBJ1-1
V: TRBV28

DNA: TGTGCCAGCACCCGGGGACAGGGGACCTACGAGCAGTACTTC
CDR3: CASTRGQGTYEQYF
size: -
D: TRBD1
J: TRBJ2-7
V: TRBV28

DNA: TGCAGCGTTGAAGATCGGGGAGCCAGCGGGGGTACAGATACGCAGTATTTT
CDR3: CSVEDRGASGGTDTQYF
size: -
D: TRBD2
J: TRBJ2-3
V: TRBV29-1

DNA: TGTGCCAGCAGTTTATGGGCGGGAGCGGACAATGAGCAGTTCTTC
CDR3: CASSLWAGADNEQFF
size: -
D: TRBD2
J: TRBJ2-1
V: TRBV28

DNA: TGTGCCAGCAGCGGGGGGAGCGAGCAGTACTTC
CDR3: CASSGGSEQYF
size: -
D: TRBD2
J: TRBJ2-7
V: TRBV2

DNA: TGCGCCAGCAGCTTGGGGCAGGGGATAGATACGCAGTATTTT
CDR3: CASSLGQGIDTQYF
size: few
D: -
J: TRBJ2-3
V: TRBV5-1

DNA: TGTGCCGGGACTAGCGGGGGATCCTACGAGCAGTACTTC
CDR3: CAGTSGGSYEQYF
size: -
D: TRBD2
J: TRBJ2-7
V: TRBV7-9

DNA: TGTGCCAGCAGTTTATTTGGCAGGGATCAGCCCCAGCATTTT
CDR3: CASSLFGRDQPQHF
size: -
D: -
J: TRBJ1-5
V: TRBV27

DNA: TGTGCCAGCAGAATAGCAGGACAGGGCTACACCTTC
CDR3: CASRIAGQGYTF
size: -
D: -
J: TRBJ1-2
V: TRBV7-2

DNA: TGTGCCAGCAGCTCCGTTTACGAGCAGTACTTC
CDR3: CASSSVYEQYF
size: -
D: -
J: TRBJ2-7
V: TRBV7-2

DNA: TGTGCCAGCGGGGGCGGGAGGACTGAAGCTTTCTTT
CDR3: CASGGGRTEAFF
size: -
D: -
J: TRBJ1-1
V: TRBV7-9

DNA: TGTGCCAGCAGCTTGGACAGGGGGCGATGGACCGGGGAGCTGTTTTTT
CDR3: CASSLDRGRWTGELFF
size: -
D: TRBD1
J: TRBJ2-2
V: TRBV5-6

DNA: TGTGCCTGGAGCCCTGGAGGAGCGGGAGATGGGAATGAGCAGTTCTTC
CDR3: CAWSPGGAGDGNEQFF
size: few
D: TRBD2
J: TRBJ2-1
V: TRBV30

DNA: TGTGCCAGCTCACCACTAAATGAAGGGCCGGGAGCCTTCTTT
CDR3: CASSPLNEGPGAFF
size: -
D: -
J: TRBJ1-1
V: TRBV18

DNA: TGTGCCAGCAAAAGAGACAGTTTCTACGAGCAGTACTTC
CDR3: CASKRDSFYEQYF
size: -
D: -
J: TRBJ2-7
V: TRBV6-4

DNA: TGTGCCAGCAGTGCGACCGGGACAGGGGGTCGGGACTTCTTT
CDR3: CASSATGTGGRDFF
size: -
D: TRBD1
J: TRBJ1-1
V: TRBV6-6

DNA: TGTGCCAGCAGCTTGGGCGGCGGGAGTTATAATGAGCAGTTCTTC
CDR3: CASSLGGGSYNEQFF
size: few
D: TRBD2
J: TRBJ2-1
V: TRBV11-3

DNA: TGTGCCAGCAGTTTAGACAGGGGTAGCAATCAGCCCCAGCATTTT
CDR3: CASSLDRGSNQPQHF
size: -
D: TRBD1
J: TRBJ1-5
V: TRBV27

DNA: TGCGCCAGCAGCCCTATCGGACAGACCTACGAGCAGTACTTC
CDR3: CASSPIGQTYEQYF
size: -
D: -
J: TRBJ2-7
V: TRBV5-1

DNA: TGTGCCAGCAGTCCCTCGACAGGGGGCTTCACTGAAGCTTTCTTT
CDR3: CASSPSTGGFTEAFF
size: few
D: TRBD1
J: TRBJ1-1
V: TRBV28

DNA: TGTGCCAGTAGTATTATGTGGGGCCAGTACGAGCAGTACTTC
CDR3: CASSIMWGQYEQYF
size: few
D: -
J: TRBJ2-7
V: TRBV19

DNA: TGTGCCAGCAGACAAGTCTCCTACGAGCAGTACTTC
CDR3: CASRQVSYEQYF
size: -
D: -
J: TRBJ2-7
V: TRBV9